Shown below are 2 T cell receptor beta chains from a single sample sequenced in a study of early T cells in non-severe SARS-CoV-2 infection. Using its own MiXCR run on the 5' RACE reads, TCRdb lists one record per CDR3 protein. The sample has approximately 28,000 distinct CDR3 sequences, less than 6.5% seen once. Source: whole blood, taken at baseline. These receptors came from an adult who was a healthcare worker with PCR-confirmed SARS-CoV-2 infection or an uninfected control (not recorded which).

The sample holds a few counts of this clonotype. The V call is TRBV29-1, the J call TRBJ2-3; D is uncertain. CDR1 is SQVTM and CDR2 is ANQGSEA in the germline V gene. Trimming stripped 7 bases from V and 2 bases from J, with 7 bases between. This CDR3 has 11 amino acids. The CDR3, as DNA: TGCAGCGGAGGCCCCACAGATACGCAGTATTTT. It specifies CSGGPTDTQYF.

The chain couples TRBV7-2 to TRBJ2-2; D is unresolved. The CDR3 extends over 14 amino acids. V gave up 4 bases and J gave up 7 bases, with 13 bases separating them. The germline CDR1 and CDR2 sequences are SGHTA and FQGNSA. CDR3 DNA sequence: TGTGCCAGCAGCTCACAGATAGGTCGCGGGGAGCTGTTTTTT. Protein product: CASSSQIGRGELFF. The full variable domain, in which reference TRBV7-2 and TRBJ2-2 provide the parts outside the CDR3, is GAGVSQSPSNKVTEKGKDVELRCDPISGHTALYWYRQSLGQGLEFLIYFQGNSAPDKSGLPSDRFSAERTGGSVSTLTIQRTQQEDSAVYLCASSSQIGRGELFFGEGSRLTVL.